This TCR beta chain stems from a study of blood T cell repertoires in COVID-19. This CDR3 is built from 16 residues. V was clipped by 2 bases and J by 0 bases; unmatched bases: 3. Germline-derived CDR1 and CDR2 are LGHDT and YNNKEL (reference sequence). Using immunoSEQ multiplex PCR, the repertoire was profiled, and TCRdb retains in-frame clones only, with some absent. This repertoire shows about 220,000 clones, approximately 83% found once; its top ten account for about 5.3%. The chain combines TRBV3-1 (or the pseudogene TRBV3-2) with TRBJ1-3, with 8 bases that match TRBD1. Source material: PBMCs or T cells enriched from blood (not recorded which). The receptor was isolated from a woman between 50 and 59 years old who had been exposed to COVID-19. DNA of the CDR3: TGTGCCAGCAGCCAACAGACAGGGGTCTCTGGAAACACCATATATTTT. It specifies CASSQQTGVSGNTIYF.